These 31 T cell receptor beta chains were all obtained from the same sample, sequenced in a study of Graves' ophthalmopathy and Graves' hyperthyroidism. CDR3 regions of TCR beta were amplified from RNA transcripts. The first-round RT-PCR employed HTBI primers together with the Qiagen OneStep RT-PCR kit. A multiplex PCR was then performed as the second round. TCRdb used MiXCR to reprocess the multiplex PCR reads, holding one entry per CDR3 protein. This table holds hundreds of thousands of distinct CDR3 sequences, about 20% found once. The sample comprised peripheral blood. These receptor sequences come from a young woman with stable Graves' hyperthyroidism. Some clones in this sample may be carry-over from other donors' samples.

This clonotype was observed at least ten times. The rearrangement links TRBV12-3 or TRBV12-4 to TRBJ1-2; TRBD1 matches at 7 bases. This CDR3 contains 14 residues. V lost 4 bases, J lost 2 bases, and 4 bases stayed unmatched. CDR3 DNA sequence: TGTGCCAGCAGTTACAGGGGAACCAACTATGGCTACACCTTC. Protein product: CASSYRGTNYGYTF.

The V and J genes are TRBV6-1 and TRBJ1-2; 8 nucleotides match TRBD1. The CDR3 length is 12 residues. The V and J ends lost 10 bases and 4 bases, in that order; junction bases with no gene match: 5. CDR1 MNHNS and CDR2 SASEGT come from the germline V gene. The CDR3 DNA follows: TGTGCCACACAGGGGGACGGCTATGGCTACACCTTC. This encodes CATQGDGYGYTF.

This chain links TRBV12-3 or TRBV12-4 with TRBJ2-7, with 8 bases identical to TRBD1. The J segment lost 2 bases and the V segment lost 6 bases, leaving 9 bases of the junction unmatched. CDR3 length: 15 amino acids. The CDR3 DNA is TGTGCCAGCAGCCAAGAAGGACAGGGCCCCTACGAGCAGTACTTC. Translation gives CASSQEGQGPYEQYF.

This clonotype was counted at least ten times. The V call is TRBV30, the J call TRBJ1-6; 7 positions match TRBD1. The V segment lost 2 bases and the J segment 5 bases; nucleotides outside the gene matches: 3. This CDR3 contains 14 residues. Germline CDR1 GTSNPN, CDR2 SVGIG (reference sequence). CDR3 protein: CAWSTQGDNSPLHF. In DNA form, the CDR3 reads TGTGCCTGGAGTACCCAGGGGGATAATTCACCCCTCCACTTT.

In its sample, this clonotype was seen many times. The chain carries TRBV7-3 and TRBJ2-5; TRBD2 matches 8 bases. The CDR3 loop spans 16 amino acids. Trimming cost V 4 bases and J 4 bases; bases outside gene matches: 11. In germline, CDR1 is SGHTA, CDR2 FQGTGA. The CDR3 spells CASSSHGAGGGETQYF. The CDR3 DNA is TGTGCCAGCAGCTCCCACGGTGCGGGGGGCGGAGAGACCCAGTACTTC.

This clonotype came up a few times. The chain carries TRBV13 and TRBJ2-7; D is unclear. Germline V gene sequence: CDR1 PRHDT, CDR2 FYEKMQ (reference sequence). Trimming took off 5 bases at V and 4 bases at J, with 18 bases between the two ends. The CDR3 extends over 15 amino acids. The CDR3 reads CASSSFHAAEYEQYF. Here the CDR3 DNA reads TGTGCCAGCAGCAGCTTTCACGCGGCGGAGTACGAGCAGTACTTC.

The sample holds many counts of this clonotype. This chain joins TRBV7-2 and TRBJ2-7; 12 bases line up with TRBD2. V was clipped by 6 bases and J by 3 bases; unmatched bases: 9. CDR1 is SGHTA and CDR2 is FQGNSA in the germline V gene. The CDR3 covers 16 residues. This chain's CDR3 is CASSFPLAGGDYEQYF. CDR3 in DNA: TGTGCCAGCAGTTTCCCCCTAGCGGGAGGGGACTACGAGCAGTACTTC.

This clonotype came up a few times. V and J are TRBV6-1 and TRBJ1-1; possible D gene TRBD1, 5 bases. The CDR3 loop spans 12 amino acids. Trimming pared 8 bases from V and 13 bases from J, leaving 20 bases between. Germline V lookup: CDR1 MNHNS, CDR2 SASEGT. The CDR3 loop is CASLDKGLEVFF. Here the CDR3 DNA reads TGTGCCAGCCTGGACAAGGGACTTGAGGTTTTCTTT.

This clonotype was detected many times. The chain combines TRBV6-5 with TRBJ1-5; D remains unclear. This CDR3 spans 13 amino acids. Trimming pared 0 bases from V and 7 bases from J, leaving 7 bases between. CDR1 and CDR2 from the germline V gene are MNHEY and SVGAGI. The CDR3 loop reads CASSYSGPQPQHF. The CDR3 DNA is TGTGCCAGCAGTTACTCAGGGCCCCAGCCCCAGCATTTT.

The chain combines TRBV6-2 or TRBV6-3 with TRBJ2-4, with D possibly TRBD2 on 6 matching bases. The length of the CDR3 is 15 residues. Germline V gene sequence: CDR1 MNHEY, CDR2 SVGEGT. Deletions cut 3 bases from V and 6 bases from J, with 15 bases between. The CDR3 region is CASSYLSHGGNIQYF. The CDR3 bases are TGTGCCAGCAGTTATCTCTCACACGGGGGAAACATTCAGTACTTC.

The chain is built from TRBV6-1 and TRBJ1-5; tentatively, D is TRBD1 (5 bases). Germline assignment: CDR1 MNHNS and CDR2 SASEGT. The CDR3 runs to 15 residues. Trimming cost V 7 bases and J 2 bases, with 15 bases left between them. The CDR3 nucleotides are TGTGCCAGCACCAACGAGCCGGGGGGCAATCAGCCCCAGCATTTT. This sequence encodes CASTNEPGGNQPQHF.

The rearrangement joins TRBV7-2 to TRBJ1-1; perhaps TRBD1 as D (5 bases). The CDR3 spans 13 residues. Deletions cut 6 bases from V and 11 bases from J, with 19 bases between. From germline, CDR1 is SGHTA and CDR2 FQGNSA. The CDR3 spells CASRTERGARAFF. The CDR3 DNA reads TGTGCCAGCAGGACGGAACGAGGGGCGCGGGCTTTCTTT.

This clonotype occurred many times. It may be a read error: a sequence one base away is much more abundant. The chain joins TRBV12-3 or TRBV12-4 to TRBJ2-2, with D perhaps matching TRBD2 (6 bases). CDR3 length: 14 residues. CDR3 sequence (DNA): TGTGCACAATCGCGGGGACGGGGGACCGGGGAGCTGTTTTTT. Translating it yields CAQSRGRGTGELFF.

This clonotype was seen a handful of times. This chain joins TRBV10-3 and TRBJ2-2; no reliable D call. Looked up from germline, CDR1 is ENHRY and CDR2 is SYGVKD. This CDR3 region has 14 residues. V was cut by 6 bases and J by 7 bases, with 15 bases left in between. CDR3 DNA sequence: TGTGCCATCAGCTCCTCTTCTGGTGGCGGGGAGCTGTTTTTT. This encodes CAISSSSGGGELFF.

This clonotype was seen repeatedly, ten times or more. This chain connects TRBV7-2 to TRBJ2-4, with 7 bases identical to TRBD2. This CDR3 comprises 14 residues. V was pared by 1 base and J by 7 bases, with 4 bases of the junction left unmatched. Looked up from germline, CDR1 is SGHTA and CDR2 is FQGNSA. The CDR3 nucleotides are TGTGCCAGCAGCTTAGAGGCAGCGGGGAACATTCAGTACTTC. Encoded protein: CASSLEAAGNIQYF. The whole variable domain, filled in from reference TRBV7-2 and TRBJ2-4, reads GAGVSQSPSNKVTEKGKDVELRCDPISGHTALYWYRQSLGQGLEFLIYFQGNSAPDKSGLPSDRFSAERTGGSVSTLTIQRTQQEDSAVYLCASSLEAAGNIQYFGAGTRLSVL.

The rearrangement joins TRBV4-1 to TRBJ1-1; D ambiguous. The CDR3 covers 14 residues. The germline V gene encodes CDR1 MGHRA and CDR2 YSYEKL. The germline V and J ends were trimmed by 1 base and 10 bases, with 16 bases remaining between them. DNA of the CDR3: TGCGCCAGCAGCCAAGTTTTGGCAGGCCATGGAGCTTTCTTT. As protein: CASSQVLAGHGAFF.

This chain links TRBV6-1 with TRBJ1-2, with D possibly being TRBD1 (5 bases). CDR3 size: 15 residues. The ends were cut back, 3 bases at V and 2 bases at J, with 13 bases in the middle. In germline, CDR1 is MNHNS, CDR2 SASEGT. CDR3 DNA sequence: TGTGCCAGCAGTGACCCCTCACGGGGGAACTATGGCTACACCTTC. This translates into CASSDPSRGNYGYTF.

V is TRBV12-3 or TRBV12-4 and J is TRBJ1-2; 9 nucleotides align to TRBD1. The CDR3 spans 15 residues. The junction had 8 bases not matched to a gene; V was cut back by 5 bases and J by 4 bases. CDR3 in DNA: TGTGCCAGCAGTCCTACAGGGGGCATGGGCTATGGCTACACCTTC. Amino acid sequence: CASSPTGGMGYGYTF.

The chain has TRBV24-1 and TRBJ2-2, with 9 nucleotides matching TRBD1. CDR1 and CDR2 (germline): KGHDR, SFDVKD. V shed 3 bases, J shed 5 bases, and the junction held 6 bases outside the gene matches. This CDR3 contains 16 residues. CDR3 region: CATSDGGQGGTGELFF. In DNA, the CDR3 is TGTGCCACCAGTGATGGGGGACAGGGAGGTACCGGGGAGCTGTTTTTT.

This chain connects TRBV28 to TRBJ2-3; no clear D. Germline V gene sequence: CDR1 MDHEN, CDR2 SYDVKM. The CDR3 is made up of 15 amino acids. Trimming took 3 bases from V and 0 from J, leaving 10 bases between them. The CDR3 spells CASSLALLSTDTQYF. The CDR3 DNA reads TGTGCCAGCAGTTTGGCATTACTTAGCACAGATACGCAGTATTTT.

This clonotype has just a few counts. The genes are TRBV11-2 and TRBJ2-5, with 10 bases aligning to TRBD2. The length of the CDR3 is 16 residues. Germline loops: CDR1 SGHAT, CDR2 FQNNGV. The J segment lost 2 bases and the V segment lost 4 bases, leaving 7 bases of the junction unmatched. Written as DNA, the CDR3 is TGTGCCAGCAGCTCCCCCCTAGCGGGGGCTCAAGAGACCCAGTACTTC. Amino acid sequence: CASSSPLAGAQETQYF.

This clonotype was detected many times. The chain recombines TRBV20-1 with TRBJ2-5; D is possibly TRBD2 (6 bases). Looked up from germline, CDR1 is DFQATT and CDR2 is SNEGSKA (reference sequence). This CDR3 is 13 amino acids long. V dropped 5 bases and J dropped 4 bases, with 14 bases sitting between them. The CDR3: CSAGFVGGETQYF. CDR3 coding DNA: TGCAGTGCTGGTTTCGTCGGGGGAGAGACCCAGTACTTC.

This clonotype occurred many times. The gene calls are TRBV28 and TRBJ1-2; D may be TRBD1 (5 bases). This CDR3 spans 14 amino acids. V shed 5 bases and J shed 4 bases, with 14 bases lying between them. The germline CDR1 and CDR2 sequences are MDHEN and SYDVKM. The CDR3: CASSSTGAVYGYTF. Here the CDR3 DNA reads TGTGCCAGCAGTAGTACCGGGGCGGTCTATGGCTACACCTTC.

This clonotype was observed a few times. The chain has TRBV7-3 and TRBJ1-6, with a possible D match to TRBD1 (5 bases). The length of the CDR3 is 16 residues. Germline CDR1 and CDR2: SGHTA and FQGTGA. V lost 2 bases to trimming and J lost 8 bases, with 16 bases between them. The CDR3 loop is CASSLWGPQTHSPLHF. For the CDR3, the DNA is TGTGCCAGCAGCTTATGGGGACCGCAGACTCATTCACCCCTCCACTTT.

The sample holds many counts of this clonotype. This rearrangement joins TRBV28 to TRBJ1-1; 10 nucleotides agree with TRBD1. V lost 2 bases to trimming and J lost 1 base; unmatched junction nucleotides: 7. CDR1 is MDHEN and CDR2 is SYDVKM in the germline V gene. The CDR3 sequence is 17 residues long. The chain's CDR3 is CASSLEDRGPWNTEAFF. CDR3 nucleotides: TGTGCCAGCAGTTTAGAAGACAGGGGGCCATGGAACACTGAAGCTTTCTTT. The variable domain in full, completed from reference TRBV28 and TRBJ1-1, reads DVKVTQSSRYLVKRTGEKVFLECVQDMDHENMFWYRQDPGLGLRLIYFSYDVKMKEKGDIPEGYSVSREKKERFSLILESASTNQTSMYLCASSLEDRGPWNTEAFFGQGTRLTVV.

This clonotype was detected ten times or more. The chain combines TRBV27 with TRBJ2-7; 14 bases fit TRBD2. The germline V gene has CDR1 MNHEY and CDR2 SMNVEV (reference sequence). The CDR3 consists of 15 residues. Unmatched junction bases numbered 5, after V lost 6 bases and J lost 4 bases. CDR3 coding DNA: TGTGCCAGCAGCCCGACTAGCGGGAGGGTTTACGAGCAGTACTTC. Its protein is CASSPTSGRVYEQYF.

This chain connects TRBV11-2 to TRBJ2-7; D gene unclear. The germline CDR1 and CDR2 sequences are SGHAT and FQNNGV. CDR3 length: 15 amino acids. The V and J ends lost 0 bases and 1 base respectively, with 10 bases between them. CDR3 residues: CASSLEVGFSYEQYF. The CDR3 bases are TGTGCCAGCAGCTTAGAGGTCGGGTTTTCCTACGAGCAGTACTTC.

The table lists this clonotype with many counts. This sequence joins TRBV6-2 or TRBV6-3 and TRBJ2-7, with D possibly matching TRBD1 (6 bases). V gave up 0 bases and J gave up 6 bases, with 6 bases separating them. The length of the CDR3 is 12 residues. CDR1 and CDR2 (germline): MNHEY, SVGEGT. The CDR3 bases are TGTGCCAGCAGTTACTCGACAGGCGAGCAGTACTTC. Its translation: CASSYSTGEQYF.

This clonotype appeared many times. The chain links TRBV6-1 to TRBJ1-1; 7 nucleotides match TRBD1. Per germline, CDR1 MNHNS and CDR2 SASEGT. Germline trimming cut 0 bases from V and 4 bases from J; bases unmatched to any gene: 11. This CDR3 region has 17 residues. Written as DNA, the CDR3 is TGTGCCAGCAGTGAAGCGGTACTAGGGGGCCGGGGCACTGAAGCTTTCTTT. It encodes CASSEAVLGGRGTEAFF.

The table lists this clonotype with many counts. V gene TRBV7-9 combines with J gene TRBJ1-3; the D gene is possibly TRBD1 (5 bases). The CDR3 covers 15 residues. CDR1 and CDR2 from the germline V gene are SEHNR and FQNEAQ (reference sequence). V dropped 3 bases and J dropped 5 bases, with 14 bases sitting between them. The CDR3 spells CASSFGRDGRNTIYF. The CDR3 nucleotides read TGTGCCAGCAGCTTCGGTCGGGACGGGAGAAACACCATATATTTT.

This clonotype was recorded at least ten times. The chain combines TRBV6-2 or TRBV6-3 with TRBJ1-2; no definite D call. Per germline, CDR1 MNHEY and CDR2 SVGEGT. There are 16 residues in the CDR3. V lost 2 bases and J 6 bases, leaving 19 bases between the germline ends. CDR3: CASSYIRAVGVDGYTF. CDR3 nucleotides: TGTGCCAGCAGTTACATCCGGGCGGTGGGAGTTGATGGCTACACCTTC.